These 32 T cell receptor beta chains share one sample of origin, sequenced in a study of shared clonotypes between healthy human individuals (dated by TCRdb to about 2020). Preparation of the library involved the immunoSEQ multiplex PCR assay. TCRdb obtained this table from immuneACCESS and retained in-frame rearrangements with V and J assigned. These tables miss some clones; where compared with another copy, unresolved V genes account for less than half of the shortfall, and the remainder is unexplained. For this sample the table gives roughly 2.5 million clones, of which more than 90% were detected only once. The top ten clones comprise about 0.13% of the sample. The sequenced material came from naive CD4+ T cells sorted from blood. The cell subset or site label on this specimen signifies: CD45RA+ positively selected. Source of these receptors: a man aged 18-30 years in good health.

Remarks on this clone: Other DNA sequences from this sample encode an identical CDR3 as well. J is TRBJ1-5 and V is TRBV9, with a weak D call TRBD1 (5 bases). The CDR3 loop spans 15 amino acids. Trimming removed 0 bases at V and 0 bases at J, with 7 bases between. CDR1 and CDR2 (germline): SGDLS, YYNGEE. The CDR3 reads CASSVGGYSNQPQHF. CDR3 bases: TGTGCCAGCAGCGTAGGGGGGTATAGCAATCAGCCCCAGCATTTT.

The V call is TRBV19, the J call TRBJ2-7; the match to TRBD1 covers 7 bases. The CDR3 covers 17 residues. Looked up from germline, CDR1 is LNHDA and CDR2 is SQIVND (reference sequence). V was pared by 5 bases and J by 1 base, with 14 bases of the junction left unmatched. The CDR3 sequence: CASSSSLGQPTSYEQYF. CDR3 nucleotides: TGTGCCAGTAGTTCCTCTTTGGGACAGCCAACGTCCTACGAGCAGTACTTC.

A note on this clone: The identical CDR3 is also encoded by other nucleotide sequences in the sample. The V call is TRBV6-5, the J call TRBJ1-6; D unclear. The CDR3 totals 16 residues. Germline V gives CDR1 MNHEY, CDR2 SVGAGI. V was clipped by 0 bases and J by 0 bases, with 6 bases between them. CDR3 coding DNA: TGTGCCAGCAGTTACTCAAAGAGCTCCTATAATTCACCCCTCCACTTT. Translation gives CASSYSKSSYNSPLHF.

The CDR3 sequence is CASSVGLAAYEQYF. The CDR3 nucleotides are TGTGCCAGCAGCGTAGGACTAGCGGCCTACGAGCAGTACTTC. V and J are TRBV9 and TRBJ2-7, with 9 bases aligning to TRBD2. The CDR3 extends over 14 amino acids. Germline values: CDR1 SGDLS, CDR2 YYNGEE. V was pared by 0 bases and J by 2 bases, with 0 bases of the junction left unmatched.

The rearrangement uses TRBV7-9 and TRBJ2-3; the D gene is possibly TRBD2 (6 bases). From germline, CDR1 is SEHNR and CDR2 FQNEAQ (reference sequence). The V and J ends lost 6 bases and 2 bases respectively, with 18 bases between them. CDR3 length equals 16 residues. CDR3 in DNA: TGTGCCAGCAGACCGGGCGGAGGGAACCCCACAGATACGCAGTATTTT. Translating it yields CASRPGGGNPTDTQYF.

J is TRBJ2-5 and V is TRBV6-6; TRBD1 matches at 10 bases. Germline loops: CDR1 MNHNY, CDR2 SVGAGI (reference sequence). This CDR3 contains 15 residues. V lost 2 bases and J lost 5; bases outside the gene matches: 5. The CDR3 DNA follows: TGTGCCAGCAGTTACATGAGACAGGGGGCTGAGACCCAGTACTTC. Protein product: CASSYMRQGAETQYF.

V and J are TRBV5-6 and TRBJ1-5; D remains unclear. Trimming removed 0 bases from V and 0 bases from J, with 4 bases in between. CDR3 length: 14 residues. Germline lookup yields CDR1 SGHDT and CDR2 YYEEEE. CDR3 protein: CASSLGVSNQPQHF. Written as DNA, the CDR3 is TGTGCCAGCAGCTTGGGTGTTAGCAATCAGCCCCAGCATTTT.

The CDR3 nucleotides read TGTGCCAGCAGCTTAGACCGGCAGTCCCTTAAGAAATACTTC. Its protein product is CASSLDRQSLKKYF. V gene TRBV11-2 combines with J gene TRBJ2-7; D remains ambiguous. CDR1 and CDR2 (germline): SGHAT, FQNNGV. This CDR3 is built from 14 residues. V was cut by 0 bases and J by 13 bases, with 19 bases left in between.

As to this clone: Other DNA sequences in this sample translate to the same CDR3. This rearrangement joins TRBV2 to TRBJ1-2; D uncertain. Trimming stripped 3 bases from V and 2 bases from J, with 4 bases between. Germline CDR1 reads SNHLY; CDR2 reads FYNNEI. The CDR3 length is 12 residues. The CDR3 sequence is CASSDENYGYTF. The CDR3 region has the DNA TGTGCCAGCAGTGATGAGAACTATGGCTACACCTTC.

The chain carries TRBV15 and TRBJ2-3; D is possibly TRBD2 (6 bases). CDR1 is LNHNV and CDR2 is YYDKDF in the germline V gene (reference sequence). Trimming removed 2 bases at V and 3 bases at J, with 9 bases between. The CDR3 has 14 residues. The CDR3 spells CATSRLGLTDTQYF. CDR3 sequence (DNA): TGTGCCACCAGCAGATTAGGACTAACAGATACGCAGTATTTT.

The CDR3 DNA is TGTGCCATCAGTGAGTCTCCCAGGACAGGGGCCTACGAGCAGTACTTC. It is translated as CAISESPRTGAYEQYF. This chain links TRBV10-3 with TRBJ2-7; 9 bases match TRBD1. The CDR3 is 16 amino acids. Unmatched junction bases numbered 5, after V lost 0 bases and J lost 2 bases. The germline V gene has CDR1 ENHRY and CDR2 SYGVKD.

This clone was seen a single time. Other DNA sequences of this sample code for an identical CDR3. The chain has TRBV7-2 and TRBJ2-7, with TRBD1 identical over 7 bases. The V and J ends lost 1 base and 2 bases, in that order; junction bases with no gene match: 5. Germline assignment: CDR1 SGHTA and CDR2 FQGNSA. The CDR3 length is 15 residues. CDR3 bases: TGTGCCAGCAGCTTAGATGGGCAGGGGGCCTACGAGCAGTACTTC. It yields the protein CASSLDGQGAYEQYF. Using reference TRBV7-2 and TRBJ2-7 for the parts outside the CDR3, the full variable domain is GAGVSQSPSNKVTEKGKDVELRCDPISGHTALYWYRQSLGQGLEFLIYFQGNSAPDKSGLPSDRFSAERTGGSVSTLTIQRTQQEDSAVYLCASSLDGQGAYEQYFGPGTRLTVT.

On this clone: This specimen includes other DNA sequences encoding the same CDR3. The chain combines TRBV18 with TRBJ2-2, with D maybe TRBD2 (6 bases). The CDR3 length is 15 residues. Trimming took off 3 bases at V and 0 bases at J, with 8 bases between the two ends. Germline lookup yields CDR1 KGHSH and CDR2 LQKENI. CDR3 residues: CASSPRGTNTGELFF. The CDR3 nucleotides are TGTGCCAGCTCACCGCGGGGTACGAACACCGGGGAGCTGTTTTTT.

This clone was seen a single time. The rearrangement uses TRBV7-2 and TRBJ2-2, with a weak D call TRBD2 (5 bases). Deletions cut 5 bases from V and 4 bases from J, with 11 bases between. The CDR3 loop spans 14 amino acids. Germline CDR1 is SGHTA and CDR2 is FQGNSA. The CDR3 region is CASSDGLVTGELFF. In DNA form, the CDR3 reads TGTGCCAGCAGCGACGGACTCGTCACCGGGGAGCTGTTTTTT.

This clone has a single count. The chain uses TRBV4-1 and TRBJ2-1; TRBD2 matches at 12 bases. Germline CDR1 and CDR2: MGHRA and YSYEKL. The CDR3 spans 18 residues. The junction had 6 bases not matched to a gene; V was cut back by 3 bases and J by 0 bases. DNA for the CDR3: TGCGCCAGCAGCCACCAAAGGACTAGCGGGGACTCCTACAATGAGCAGTTCTTC. Translated: CASSHQRTSGDSYNEQFF.

The rearrangement uses TRBV28 and TRBJ1-2; D is unclear. The CDR3 is 12 residues long. The V end lost 5 bases, the J end lost 4 bases, and 8 bases lay between the germline ends. Germline lookup yields CDR1 MDHEN and CDR2 SYDVKM. In DNA, the CDR3 is TGTGCCAGCAGTATCATAGGCTATGGCTACACCTTC. It specifies CASSIIGYGYTF.

This chain connects TRBV30 to TRBJ2-7; tentatively, D is TRBD1 (6 bases). The germline V and J ends were trimmed by 2 bases and 3 bases, with 8 bases remaining between them. This CDR3 region has 12 residues. Germline values: CDR1 GTSNPN, CDR2 SVGIG (reference sequence). The CDR3 DNA sequence: TGTGCCTGGAGTTACAGGGACTACGAGCAGTACTTC. Translating it yields CAWSYRDYEQYF.

The CDR3 DNA sequence: TGTGCCAGCAGCTTATCTATCGAGCAGTACTTC. It yields the protein CASSLSIEQYF. The chain carries TRBV7-2 and TRBJ2-7; D remains unclear. Trimming removed 2 bases at V and 6 bases at J, with 5 bases between. The CDR3 length is 11 residues. CDR1 SGHTA and CDR2 FQGNSA come from the germline V gene.

This rearrangement joins TRBV7-9 to TRBJ2-3; 10 bases fit TRBD2. With V trimmed by 5 bases and J by 6 bases, 8 bases remained unmatched. The germline gives CDR1 SEHNR, CDR2 FQNEAQ (reference sequence). The CDR3 sequence is 15 residues long. CDR3 coding DNA: TGTGCCAGCAGCGCACTAGCGGGGTCTCGGGATACGCAGTATTTT. Translating it yields CASSALAGSRDTQYF.

The rearrangement uses TRBV19 and TRBJ2-1; TRBD2 agrees at 7 bases. Looked up from germline, CDR1 is LNHDA and CDR2 is SQIVND (reference sequence). With 5 bases clipped from V and 3 bases from J, the junction kept 7 bases outside the gene matches. This CDR3 is built from 15 residues. CDR3 DNA: TGTGCCAGTAGTTGGACTAGTTTAGGCTACAATGAGCAGTTCTTC. Protein: CASSWTSLGYNEQFF.

The chain combines TRBV30 with TRBJ2-3; TRBD2 is a possible D gene (7 bases). The CDR3 is made up of 13 amino acids. V lost 1 base, J lost 5 bases, and 10 bases lay in between. Per the germline V gene, CDR1 is GTSNPN and CDR2 is SVGIG (reference sequence). CDR3 coding DNA: TGTGCCTGGAGTGGTAGGGGGGGAGATACGCAGTATTTT. This codes for CAWSGRGGDTQYF.

This rearrangement joins TRBV6-5 to TRBJ1-2; the match to TRBD1 covers 8 bases. This CDR3 is built from 15 residues. With V trimmed by 0 bases and J by 6 bases, 6 bases remained unmatched. Per the germline V gene, CDR1 is MNHEY and CDR2 is SVGAGI. The CDR3 spells CASSYSGLQGDGYTF. The CDR3 region has the DNA TGTGCCAGCAGTTACTCCGGTTTACAGGGGGATGGCTACACCTTC.

The CDR3 DNA follows: TGTGCCAGCAGCTTGGCCCTTCAGGGGGCGCACGAGCAGTACTTC. It codes for CASSLALQGAHEQYF. This rearrangement joins TRBV5-4 to TRBJ2-7; 8 bases agree with TRBD1. Germline V gene data show CDR1 as SGHNT and CDR2 as YYREEE (reference sequence). This CDR3 spans 15 amino acids. V lost 0 bases and J lost 5; bases outside the gene matches: 7.

The chain's CDR3 is CATSDRKETQYF. In DNA form, the CDR3 reads TGTGCCACCAGCGACAGAAAAGAGACCCAGTACTTC. The rearrangement joins TRBV15 to TRBJ2-5, with a possible D match to TRBD1 (5 bases). The CDR3 extends over 12 amino acids. Germline loops: CDR1 LNHNV, CDR2 YYDKDF (reference sequence). Trimming removed 5 bases from V and 3 bases from J, with 7 bases in between.

This clone was counted a single time. This chain connects TRBV4-1 to TRBJ2-3, with 8 bases identical to TRBD1. V trimming: 4 bases; J trimming: 8 bases; junction bases outside the gene matches: 14. The CDR3 is made up of 16 amino acids. Germline CDR1 reads MGHRA; CDR2 reads YSYEKL. Written as DNA, the CDR3 is TGCGCCAGCAGCCCTTGGCAGGACAGGGCCCTTTCTACGCAGTATTTT. This sequence encodes CASSPWQDRALSTQYF.

Notes on this clone: Other DNA sequences in the sample encode the same CDR3. The rearrangement uses TRBV5-4 and TRBJ1-1, with D unresolved. The V end lost 1 base, the J end lost 2 bases, and 9 bases lay between the germline ends. The CDR3 is made up of 14 amino acids. Per the germline V gene, CDR1 is SGHNT and CDR2 is YYREEE (reference sequence). CDR3: CASSLTGTNTEAFF. The CDR3 region has the DNA TGTGCCAGCAGCTTGACCGGAACCAACACTGAAGCTTTCTTT.

The V call is TRBV7-2, the J call TRBJ1-5; 10 bases fit TRBD1. The V gene end was trimmed by 5 bases and the J gene end by 6 bases; junction bases not matched to a gene: 7. CDR3 size: 15 residues. Germline loops: CDR1 SGHTA, CDR2 FQGNSA. Here the CDR3 DNA reads TGTGCCAGCAGCCACGGGACAGGGGTAACTCAGCCCCAGCATTTT. It yields the protein CASSHGTGVTQPQHF.

This clone has just one count. The chain's CDR3 is CASSPRGGHPDTQYF. CDR3 sequence (DNA): TGTGCCAGCAGCCCGCGGGGGGGCCACCCAGATACGCAGTATTTT. This chain joins TRBV7-2 and TRBJ2-3, with 9 nucleotides matching TRBD2. Germline V CDR1 and CDR2: SGHTA, FQGNSA. Unmatched junction bases numbered 7, after V lost 5 bases and J lost 4 bases. The CDR3 has 15 amino acids.

CDR3 loop: CASSPGWGLTDTQYF. CDR3 DNA: TGCGCCAGCAGCCCGGGGTGGGGACTCACAGATACGCAGTATTTT. This chain uses TRBV5-1 with TRBJ2-3, with D possibly TRBD2 on 6 matching bases. Trimming left V 4 bases short and J 2 bases short, with 14 bases between. Germline CDR1 is SGHRS and CDR2 is YFSETQ. The CDR3 covers 15 residues.

The chain has TRBV19 and TRBJ2-2; 8 bases map to TRBD1. J gave up 5 bases and V 4 bases, and 9 bases lay outside the gene matches. The CDR3 covers 16 residues. CDR1 is LNHDA and CDR2 is SQIVND in the germline V gene (reference sequence). The CDR3 DNA reads as TGTGCCAGTAGTACCCCCGGACAGGGTTTTACCGGGGAGCTGTTTTTT. This gives the protein CASSTPGQGFTGELFF.

V usage is TRBV4-1 and J usage is TRBJ1-2; D is perhaps TRBD1 (5 bases). This CDR3 has 14 residues. Germline loops: CDR1 MGHRA, CDR2 YSYEKL. V lost 4 bases and J 4 bases, leaving 13 bases between the germline ends. The CDR3 DNA reads TGCGCCAGCAGCCCGCAGGGCCAACTCTATGGCTACACCTTC. This encodes CASSPQGQLYGYTF.

This clone appeared a single time. The same CDR3 can be traced to other DNA sequences in this sample. The CDR3: CASSWGRGPQETQYF. The CDR3 nucleotides read TGCGCCAGCAGCTGGGGACGGGGGCCCCAAGAGACCCAGTACTTC. V gene TRBV5-1 combines with J gene TRBJ2-5, with D perhaps TRBD1 or TRBD2 (6 bases each). V shed 3 bases and J shed 1 base, with 13 bases lying between them. The CDR3 is 15 residues long. Germline V lookup: CDR1 SGHRS, CDR2 YFSETQ.